The clone carrying this TCR beta chain has only a few counts. The data are from a study of blood T cell repertoires in COVID-19. Turning to the study itself: Researchers got acute and convalescent COVID-19 samples from the United States, Italy and Spain.

Sequencing used immunoSEQ multiplex PCR; TCRdb keeps in-frame clones, though not all of them. This table holds approximately 150,000 clones, 82% found once. This CDR3 has 13 amino acids. Germline V gene data show CDR1 as SQVTM and CDR2 as ANQGSEA. The J segment lost 4 bases and the V segment lost 1 base, leaving 2 bases of the junction unmatched. This TCR was recovered from a woman aged 65 to 85 with acute or convalescent COVID-19. Sample: peripheral blood. The V gene is TRBV29-1, the J gene TRBJ1-2; 8 bases fit TRBD1. The CDR3 DNA follows: TGCAGCGTTGAAGGGACAGGGAGCTATGGCTACACCTTC. Protein: CSVEGTGSYGYTF. Full variable domain (outside the CDR3, taken from reference TRBV29-1 and TRBJ1-2): SAVISQKPSRDICQRGTSLTIQCQVDSQVTMMFWYRQQPGQSLTLIATANQGSEATYESGFVIDKFPISRPNLTFSTLTVSNMSPEDSSIYLCSVEGTGSYGYTFGSGTRLTVV.